Shown below are 22 T cell receptor beta chains from a single sample sequenced in a study of low-dose radiotherapy and immunotherapy resistance in tumors. TRAV- and TRBV-specific primers were used for first-strand cDNA, which covered alpha and beta chains. Over about 19 PCR cycles, TCRs were amplified from a constant-region primer and V-primer adapter. TCRdb passed the reads through MiXCR, listing each CDR3 protein once. The data contain 8,800 or so distinct CDR3 sequences, 75% of them seen just once; the ten biggest clones take up around 1.5%. The receptors were gathered from a human donor with advanced metastatic prostate, ovarian, gallbladder or colorectal cancer (not recorded which). This table probably holds off-target reads from a library built for another chain.

The chain recombines TRBV6-1 with TRBJ1-5, with TRBD1 matching 9 bases. The germline V gene has CDR1 MNHNS and CDR2 SASEGT. Germline trimming cut 2 bases from V and 7 bases from J; bases unmatched to any gene: 3. The CDR3 is 14 residues long. Written as DNA, the CDR3 is TGTGCCAGCAGTGAAACAGGGGGCCGACAGCCCCAGCATTTT. Amino acids: CASSETGGRQPQHF.

The V gene is TRBV20-1, the J gene TRBJ2-7; D is unresolved. The length of the CDR3 is 13 residues. Germline CDR1 reads DFQATT; CDR2 reads SNEGSKA (reference sequence). V was shortened by 0 bases and J by 6 bases, with 12 bases between the two germline ends. CDR3 protein: CSARDLTVGEQYF. In DNA form, the CDR3 reads TGCAGTGCTAGAGATCTCACGGTGGGCGAGCAGTACTTC.

The rearrangement joins TRBV2 to TRBJ2-1; a possible D gene is TRBD1 (6 bases). The CDR3 loop spans 13 amino acids. Germline values: CDR1 SNHLY, CDR2 FYNNEI. V lost 5 bases and J 7 bases, leaving 12 bases between the germline ends. CDR3 coding DNA: TGTGCCAGCAGTCTCAACAGGGCTAATGAGCAGTTCTTC. Its translation is CASSLNRANEQFF.

The chain's CDR3 is CASSLGQGAMNTEAFF. The DNA for the CDR3 is TGTGCCAGCTCCTTAGGACAGGGAGCAATGAACACTGAAGCTTTCTTT. The chain links TRBV18 to TRBJ1-1; 8 bases map to TRBD1. Looked up from germline, CDR1 is KGHSH and CDR2 is LQKENI. This CDR3 is 16 amino acids long. J was trimmed by 0 bases and V by 6 bases; bases with no gene match: 9.

This clonotype was seen a few times. V and J are TRBV9 and TRBJ1-1; D might be TRBD1 (6 bases). CDR3 length: 13 residues. Germline CDR1 SGDLS, CDR2 YYNGEE. The V and J ends lost 3 bases and 4 bases respectively, with 10 bases between them. The CDR3 sequence: CASSEGGSTEAFF. The CDR3, as DNA: TGTGCCAGCAGCGAGGGGGGAAGCACTGAAGCTTTCTTT.

This CDR3 is CAISDRTSGSTDTQYF. The CDR3 DNA reads as TGTGCCATCAGTGACAGGACTAGCGGGAGCACAGATACGCAGTATTTT. The V and J genes are TRBV10-3 and TRBJ2-3, with TRBD2 identical over 11 bases. The CDR3 has 16 residues. The V gene end was trimmed by 3 bases and the J gene end by 0 bases; junction bases not matched to a gene: 2. The germline V gene encodes CDR1 ENHRY and CDR2 SYGVKD.

The J gene is TRBJ2-2, the V gene TRBV7-8; no clear D. The V end lost 4 bases, the J end lost 6 bases, and 12 bases lay between the germline ends. Looked up from germline, CDR1 is SGHVS and CDR2 is FQNEAQ. The CDR3 length is 14 residues. The CDR3 DNA reads as TGTGCCAGCAGCTCCCGTGGGATCTCCGGGGAGCTGTTTTTT. Translated, it gives CASSSRGISGELFF.

The chain has TRBV19 and TRBJ1-5; possibly TRBD1 for D (5 bases). Trimming cost V 4 bases and J 0 bases, with 10 bases left between them. Per the germline V gene, CDR1 is LNHDA and CDR2 is SQIVND (reference sequence). The CDR3 covers 15 residues. CDR3 coding DNA: TGTGCCAGTAGTACCAGGGTCCGTAGCAATCAGCCCCAGCATTTT. Protein: CASSTRVRSNQPQHF.

This chain joins TRBV4-3 and TRBJ2-1; possible D gene TRBD2, 5 bases. This CDR3 is built from 15 residues. Germline V gene data show CDR1 as LGHNA and CDR2 as YSLEER. V lost 2 bases and J 5 bases, leaving 13 bases between the germline ends. As DNA, the CDR3 is TGCGCCAGCAGCCAACGACAAACTAGTAACAATGAGCAGTTCTTC. This encodes CASSQRQTSNNEQFF.

J is TRBJ2-7 and V is TRBV28, with 8 bases identical to TRBD1. The V gene's germline CDR1 is MDHEN and CDR2 SYDVKM. The CDR3 totals 14 residues. V gave up 5 bases and J gave up 3 bases; unmatched junction bases: 6. The CDR3 coding sequence is TGTGCCAGCAGTACAAGGACAGGGTTCTACGAGCAGTACTTC. It encodes CASSTRTGFYEQYF.

The chain uses TRBV29-1 and TRBJ2-2, with TRBD2 as a possible D gene (5 bases). The V gene's germline CDR1 is SQVTM and CDR2 ANQGSEA. CDR3 length equals 14 residues. V was shortened by 6 bases and J by 6 bases, with 17 bases between the two germline ends. The CDR3 nucleotides are TGCAGCGTAACACTAGGGCGGTTTGCCGGGGAGCTGTTTTTT. The encoded protein is CSVTLGRFAGELFF.

For this clonotype: The junction departs from the called germline gene at one end, perhaps through a read error. The genes are TRBV28 and TRBJ2-7; perhaps TRBD2 as D (6 bases). CDR3 length equals 14 residues. CDR1 and CDR2 (germline): MDHEN, SYDVKM. The CDR3 sequence is CASRLSGPSDEQYF. CDR3 coding DNA: TGTGCCAGCAGGTTAAGCGGGCCCTCCGACGAGCAGTACTTC.

The table lists this clonotype with a few counts. The chain uses TRBV28 and TRBJ2-1; no clear D. The V and J ends lost 9 bases and 4 bases respectively, with 13 bases between them. Germline V lookup: CDR1 MDHEN, CDR2 SYDVKM. This CDR3 contains 13 residues. CDR3 nucleotides: TGTGCCAGTGTAGCTGTACCTTACAATGAGCAGTTCTTC. This sequence encodes CASVAVPYNEQFF. Variable domain in full (rest from reference TRBV28 and TRBJ2-1): DVKVTQSSRYLVKRTGEKVFLECVQDMDHENMFWYRQDPGLGLRLIYFSYDVKMKEKGDIPEGYSVSREKKERFSLILESASTNQTSMYLCASVAVPYNEQFFGPGTRLTVL.

This clonotype was seen more than once but under ten times. The chain has TRBV28 and TRBJ2-7; D tentatively fits TRBD1 or TRBD2 (5 bases each). V lost 3 bases, J lost 4 bases, and 13 bases lay in between. Looked up from germline, CDR1 is MDHEN and CDR2 is SYDVKM. The CDR3 covers 14 residues. The CDR3 loop reads CASSFYLGGYEQYF. CDR3 nucleotide sequence: TGTGCCAGCAGTTTTTACCTTGGGGGTTACGAGCAGTACTTC. The full variable domain, its missing parts supplied by reference TRBV28 and TRBJ2-7, is DVKVTQSSRYLVKRTGEKVFLECVQDMDHENMFWYRQDPGLGLRLIYFSYDVKMKEKGDIPEGYSVSREKKERFSLILESASTNQTSMYLCASSFYLGGYEQYFGPGTRLTVT.

The CDR3 reads CASTSGRGLEQYF. The CDR3 DNA sequence: TGTGCCAGCACCTCAGGCAGGGGTCTTGAGCAGTACTTC. The rearrangement uses TRBV12-3 or TRBV12-4 and TRBJ2-7; D may be TRBD1 (6 bases). V was clipped by 7 bases and J by 7 bases, with 17 bases between them. The CDR3 runs to 13 residues.

This clonotype has only one observation. V gene TRBV18 combines with J gene TRBJ2-1; no reliable D call. The CDR3 is 11 amino acids. Germline CDR1 and CDR2: KGHSH and LQKENI. V was clipped by 3 bases and J by 7 bases, with 4 bases between them. CDR3 in DNA: TGTGCCAGCTCACCTTCAAATGAGCAGTTCTTC. It is translated as CASSPSNEQFF.

The CDR3 nucleotides are TGCAGCGTTTCCAGGGACACAGATACGCAGTATTTT. This gives the protein CSVSRDTDTQYF. The chain carries TRBV29-1 and TRBJ2-3; maybe TRBD1 (5 bases). This CDR3 comprises 12 residues. The germline CDR1 and CDR2 sequences are SQVTM and ANQGSEA. Trimming left V 5 bases short and J 2 bases short, with 8 bases between.

This clonotype has a handful of counts. V is TRBV28 and J is TRBJ2-7, with 7 positions matching TRBD2. Per germline, CDR1 MDHEN and CDR2 SYDVKM. The CDR3 extends over 16 amino acids. The J segment lost 5 bases and the V segment lost 1 base, leaving 11 bases of the junction unmatched. The CDR3 DNA reads TGTGCCAGCAGTTTATATGGGCAGGGAGGGCACAACGAGCAGTACTTC. This codes for CASSLYGQGGHNEQYF.

This rearrangement joins TRBV29-1 to TRBJ1-1; D is unclear. Germline-derived CDR1 and CDR2 are SQVTM and ANQGSEA. The V end lost 6 bases, the J end lost 0 bases, and 11 bases lay between the germline ends. This CDR3 is 13 amino acids long. The DNA of the CDR3 is TGCAGCGTGGGGTTCGATTTGAACACTGAAGCTTTCTTT. Amino acids: CSVGFDLNTEAFF.

The chain uses TRBV4-3 and TRBJ2-1, with D perhaps matching TRBD1 (5 bases). Trimming stripped 0 bases from V and 8 bases from J, with 8 bases between. There are 13 residues in the CDR3. Germline loops: CDR1 LGHNA, CDR2 YSLEER. CDR3 DNA sequence: TGCGCCAGCAGCCAAGAAGAAGGGGATGAGCAGTTCTTC. This translates into CASSQEEGDEQFF.

This chain links TRBV28 with TRBJ1-4; 12 bases are a match to TRBD1. CDR3 length: 13 amino acids. Germline loops: CDR1 MDHEN, CDR2 SYDVKM. CDR3 nucleotides: TGTACCATTGGGACAGGGGGCTTTGAAAAACTGTTTTTT. Encoded protein: CTIGTGGFEKLFF.

This chain uses TRBV28 with TRBJ1-5, with TRBD1 as a possible D gene (5 bases). The germline V gene has CDR1 MDHEN and CDR2 SYDVKM. CDR3 length: 13 residues. V dropped 11 bases and J dropped 3 bases, with 14 bases sitting between them. The CDR3 region is CAAAGQINQPQHF. In nucleotides, the CDR3 is TGTGCCGCGGCAGGGCAGATCAATCAGCCCCAGCATTTT.